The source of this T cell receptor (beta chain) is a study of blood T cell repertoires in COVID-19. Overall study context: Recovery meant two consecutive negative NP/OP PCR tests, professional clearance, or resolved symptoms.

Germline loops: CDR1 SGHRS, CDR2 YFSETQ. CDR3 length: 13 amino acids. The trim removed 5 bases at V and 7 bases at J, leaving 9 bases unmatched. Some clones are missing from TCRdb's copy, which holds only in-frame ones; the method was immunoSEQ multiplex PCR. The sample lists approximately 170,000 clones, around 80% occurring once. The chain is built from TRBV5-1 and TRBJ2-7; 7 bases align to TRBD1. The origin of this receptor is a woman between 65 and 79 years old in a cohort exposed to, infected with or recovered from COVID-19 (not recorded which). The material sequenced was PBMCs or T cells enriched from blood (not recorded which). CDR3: CASRPGQAGEQYF. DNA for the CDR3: TGCGCCAGCAGACCTGGACAGGCTGGTGAGCAGTACTTC.